Given below is one T cell receptor beta chain in context. Antigen unknown. TCRdb recomputed calls from the 5' RACE reads with MiXCR, one row per CDR3 protein. The sample contains around 1.7 million distinct CDR3 sequences, roughly 35% of which appear only once. The data belong to a study of identical twins. The CDR3 is 17 residues long. V lost 1 base to trimming and J lost 6 bases; unmatched junction nucleotides: 10. The germline V gene has CDR1 KGHSH and CDR2 LQKENI. Study-level results: Because invariant MAIT and iNKT cells could be present, zero-insertion analyses could be partly confounded. The study based its conclusions on cross-sectional statistical analysis and did not follow the same donors.

The sample consisted of cord blood. The chain couples TRBV18 to TRBJ1-4; TRBD1 aligns across 8 bases. This TCR was sampled from a newborn girl in good health. CDR3 sequence (DNA): TGTGCCAGCTCACCACGAATCCTCCCAGGGGGCGATGAAAAACTGTTTTTT. Its translation: CASSPRILPGGDEKLFF.